The clone carrying this TCR beta chain was seen once. The data are from a study of technical replicates of blood from a few donors. J was trimmed by 3 bases and V by 2 bases; bases with no gene match: 3. Germline lookup yields CDR1 SGHTA and CDR2 FQGTGA. The CDR3 is made up of 14 amino acids. The protocol was immunoSEQ multiplex PCR, while the TCRdb copy is restricted to in-frame clones and leaves out a portion. Among some 71,000 clones, 95% to 97% were seen once, and the ten largest hold 0.18%. The receptor comes from a human donor in good health. V and J are TRBV7-3 and TRBJ2-5, with 7 bases lining up with TRBD2. Sequencing was done on a sample of T cells isolated from PBMCs. DNA for the CDR3: TGTGCCAGCAGCTTAGTTGGGGGGGAAGAGACCCAGTACTTC. It codes for CASSLVGGEETQYF.